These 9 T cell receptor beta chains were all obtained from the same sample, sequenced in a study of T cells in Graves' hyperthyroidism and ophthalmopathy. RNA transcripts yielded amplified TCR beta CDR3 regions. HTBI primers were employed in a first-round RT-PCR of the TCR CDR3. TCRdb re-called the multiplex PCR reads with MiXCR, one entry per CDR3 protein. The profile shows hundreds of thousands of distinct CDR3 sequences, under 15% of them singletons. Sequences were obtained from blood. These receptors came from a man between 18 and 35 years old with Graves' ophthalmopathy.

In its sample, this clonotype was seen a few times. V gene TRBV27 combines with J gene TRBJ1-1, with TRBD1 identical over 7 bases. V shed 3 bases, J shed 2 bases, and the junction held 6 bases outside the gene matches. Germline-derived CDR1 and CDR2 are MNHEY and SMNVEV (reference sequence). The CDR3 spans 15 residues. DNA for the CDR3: TGTGCCAGCAGTTTTTGGGGACAGACAAACACTGAAGCTTTCTTT. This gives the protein CASSFWGQTNTEAFF.

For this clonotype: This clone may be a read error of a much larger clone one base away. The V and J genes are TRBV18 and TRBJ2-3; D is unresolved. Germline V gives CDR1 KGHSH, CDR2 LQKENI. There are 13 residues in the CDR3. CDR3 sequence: CAGSPPTTDTQYF. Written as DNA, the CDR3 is TGTGCCGGCTCACCCCCAACCACAGATACGCAGTATTTT.

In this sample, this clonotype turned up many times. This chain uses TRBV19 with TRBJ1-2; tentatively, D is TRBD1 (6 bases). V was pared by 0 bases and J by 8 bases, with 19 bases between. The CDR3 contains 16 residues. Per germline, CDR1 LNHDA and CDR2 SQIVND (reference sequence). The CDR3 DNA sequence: TGTGCCAGTAGTATAGACGGCGTCGGGACAAGGGGCGGCTACACCTTC. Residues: CASSIDGVGTRGGYTF. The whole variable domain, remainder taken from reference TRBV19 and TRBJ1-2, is DGGITQSPKYLFRKEGQNVTLSCEQNLNHDAMYWYRQDPGQGLRLIYYSQIVNDFQKGDIAEGYSVSREKKESFPLTVTSAQKNPTAFYLCASSIDGVGTRGGYTFGSGTRLTVV.

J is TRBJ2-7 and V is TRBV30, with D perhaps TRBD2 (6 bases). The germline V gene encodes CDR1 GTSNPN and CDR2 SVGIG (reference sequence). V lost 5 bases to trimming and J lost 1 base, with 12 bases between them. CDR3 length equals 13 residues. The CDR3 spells CAWGPTRSYEQYF. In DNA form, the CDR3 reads TGTGCCTGGGGGCCGACTAGGTCCTACGAGCAGTACTTC.

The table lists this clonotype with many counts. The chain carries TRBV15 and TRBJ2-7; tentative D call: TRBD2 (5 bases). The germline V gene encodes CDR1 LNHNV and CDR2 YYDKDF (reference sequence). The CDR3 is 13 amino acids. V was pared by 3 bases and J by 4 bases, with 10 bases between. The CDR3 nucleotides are TGTGCCACCAGCAGTTTGGGAGCTTACGAGCAGTACTTC. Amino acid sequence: CATSSLGAYEQYF.

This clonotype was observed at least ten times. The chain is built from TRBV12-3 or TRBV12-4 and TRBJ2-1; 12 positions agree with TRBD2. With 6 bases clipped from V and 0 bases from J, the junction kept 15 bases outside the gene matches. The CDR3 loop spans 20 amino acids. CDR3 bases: TGTGCCAGCAGACCTAATCTAGGACTAGCGGGACCAGACTCCTACAATGAGCAGTTCTTC. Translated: CASRPNLGLAGPDSYNEQFF.

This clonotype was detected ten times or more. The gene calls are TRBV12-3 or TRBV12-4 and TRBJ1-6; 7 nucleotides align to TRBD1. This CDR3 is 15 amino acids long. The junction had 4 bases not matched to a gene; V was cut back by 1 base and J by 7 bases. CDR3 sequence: CASSLVHRGNSPLHF. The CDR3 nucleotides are TGTGCCAGCAGTTTAGTTCACAGGGGAAATTCACCCCTCCACTTT.

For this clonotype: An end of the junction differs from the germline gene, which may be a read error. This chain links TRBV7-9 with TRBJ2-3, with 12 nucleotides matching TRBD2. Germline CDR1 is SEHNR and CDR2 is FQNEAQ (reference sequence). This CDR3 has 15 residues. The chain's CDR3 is CASSLLAGGTGTQYF. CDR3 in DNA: TGTGCCAGCAGCTTACTAGCGGGGGGGACAGGTACGCAGTATTTT. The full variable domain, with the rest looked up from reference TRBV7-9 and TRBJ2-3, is DTGVSQNPRHKITKRGQNVTFRCDPISEHNRLYWYRQTLGQGPEFLTYFQNEAQLEKSRLLSDRFSAERPKGSFSTLEIQRTEQGDSAMYLCASSLLAGGTGTQYFGPGTRLTVL.

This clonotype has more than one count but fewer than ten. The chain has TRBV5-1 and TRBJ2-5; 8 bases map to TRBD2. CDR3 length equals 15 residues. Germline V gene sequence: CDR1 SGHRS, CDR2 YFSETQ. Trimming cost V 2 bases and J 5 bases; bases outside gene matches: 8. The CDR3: CASSFGGALGETQYF. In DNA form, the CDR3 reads TGCGCCAGCAGCTTCGGGGGGGCCCTCGGGGAGACCCAGTACTTC.